Presented here are 8 T cell receptor beta chains from one specimen sequenced in a study of control samples from healthy donors and cancer patients (dated by TCRdb to about 2020). Receptors were amplified or captured by the immunoSEQ multiplex PCR assay. This immuneACCESS table, as held by TCRdb, lists in-frame sequences with V and J called but not all clones. Of the missing ones, under half trace to an unresolved V gene in checked studies; the others have no known cause. This sample is represented by about 140,000 clones; about 89% of them were singletons. The ten top clones hold 5.5% to 7.5% of the sample. The sample comprised blood. Receptors originate from a man aged 18 to 29 in good health.

The rearrangement joins TRBV7-3 to TRBJ2-1; TRBD2 matches 11 bases. V gave up 3 bases and J gave up 7 bases; unmatched junction bases: 2. The CDR3 consists of 14 residues. CDR1 is SGHTA, CDR2 FQGTGA, per germline. This CDR3 reads CASSFSGGVNEQFF. The CDR3 bases are TGTGCCAGCAGCTTTAGCGGGGGGGTGAATGAGCAGTTCTTC.

J is TRBJ2-3 and V is TRBV5-1, with D uncertain. Deletions cut 1 base from V and 2 bases from J, with 14 bases between. The CDR3 consists of 16 residues. The germline gives CDR1 SGHRS, CDR2 YFSETQ. CDR3 DNA: TGCGCCAGCAGCTTGCTAAGTGCCAGCACCACAGATACGCAGTATTTT. Translation gives CASSLLSASTTDTQYF.

The genes are TRBV27 and TRBJ2-7; a possible D gene is TRBD2 (5 bases). Germline CDR1 reads MNHEY; CDR2 reads SMNVEV (reference sequence). The CDR3 spans 11 residues. V lost 2 bases and J lost 7, with 6 bases in between. The CDR3: CASSLAGEQYF. In nucleotides, the CDR3 is TGTGCCAGCAGTTTAGCGGGTGAGCAGTACTTC.

This chain uses TRBV9 with TRBJ2-3; D remains unclear. This CDR3 is 14 amino acids long. Germline V CDR1 and CDR2: SGDLS, YYNGEE. The germline V and J ends were trimmed by 4 bases and 6 bases, with 15 bases remaining between them. CDR3 region: CASSPYGGVDTQYF. CDR3 nucleotides: TGTGCCAGCAGCCCCTATGGTGGGGTCGATACGCAGTATTTT. The complete variable domain, with remaining parts taken from reference TRBV9 and TRBJ2-3, reads DSGVTQTPKHLITATGQRVTLRCSPRSGDLSVYWYQQSLDQGLQFLIQYYNGEERAKGNILERFSAQQFPDLHSELNLSSLELGDSALYFCASSPYGGVDTQYFGPGTRLTVL.

In this sample, this clone turned up once. The genes are TRBV2 and TRBJ1-1; D unresolved. V was clipped by 4 bases and J by 2 bases, with 5 bases between them. CDR1 is SNHLY, CDR2 FYNNEI, per germline. This CDR3 spans 12 amino acids. The CDR3 nucleotides are TGTGCCAGCAGTGGACCAAACACTGAAGCTTTCTTT. This translates into CASSGPNTEAFF.

V gene TRBV9 combines with J gene TRBJ2-2; D may be TRBD1 or TRBD2 (6 bases each). This CDR3 has 15 residues. Trimming pared 0 bases from V and 4 bases from J, leaving 10 bases between. Germline assignment: CDR1 SGDLS and CDR2 YYNGEE. The CDR3 bases are TGTGCCAGCAGCGTAGGGGGGGCGTCCACCGGGGAGCTGTTTTTT. Translating gives CASSVGGASTGELFF.

In its sample, this clone was seen a few times. The gene calls are TRBV6-1 and TRBJ1-2; D is unclear. Germline assignment: CDR1 MNHNS and CDR2 SASEGT. V lost 3 bases and J 6 bases, leaving 11 bases between the germline ends. The CDR3 length is 13 residues. The CDR3 protein is CASSDSGEHGYTF. In DNA form, the CDR3 reads TGTGCCAGCAGTGATTCTGGAGAGCATGGCTACACCTTC.

The chain has TRBV11-2 and TRBJ2-5, with 13 positions matching TRBD2. The V segment lost 5 bases and the J segment 7 bases; nucleotides outside the gene matches: 10. CDR1 and CDR2 (germline): SGHAT, FQNNGV. The CDR3 consists of 16 residues. The CDR3 is CASSPTSGGPGGTQYF. The DNA for the CDR3 is TGTGCCAGCAGCCCGACTAGCGGGGGGCCCGGGGGGACCCAGTACTTC.